The entry that follows covers one T cell receptor beta chain sequence. Its antigen is not yet known. There are no base qualities to consult, and no much larger clone falls within one base. The CDR3 starts with the cysteine, ends with the phenylalanine, and has 16 residues. The retained sequence is limited to the CDR3, 48 bases, with the frame set at the first base. Via the germline V gene, CDR1 is MNHGY and CDR2 SAAAGT. V drops 6 bases and J drops 8 bases, leaving 22 bases in between. Another Seattle source contributed samples from volunteer blood donors who had recovered from COVID-19. The collaborating institutions used their own protocols to collect whole blood in K2EDTA tubes. For TCRbeta analysis, collaborators shipped samples in one of three forms: frozen whole blood, isolated PBMCs, or DNA extracted from either of those sample types. TCRbeta CDR3 regions were amplified from genomic DNA by means of the immunoSEQ Assay, a bias-controlled multiplex PCR. In the paper's pipeline: The number of nucleated cells in each sample was estimated by amplification of reference gene primers within the assay. Sequence reads were collapsed and filtered to measure the absolute abundance of every unique TCRbeta CDR3 rearrangement. For each sample, productive Simpson clonality was calculated by taking the square root of Simpson's diversity index across productive rearrangements. Sourced from immuneACCESS, this table was stored by TCRdb with only in-frame sequences that have V and J called. A share of the clones is absent; for the studies checked, an unresolved V gene accounts for under half, and the remainder has no known explanation. D and trimming come from the DNA, and the V and J calls and clone size come from that table. The sample table shows a few hundred thousand clones, and around 81% are seen once. The ten most abundant clones make up 3% to 3.5% of the sample.

This sample is drawn from a study of blood T cell repertoires in COVID-19 (dated by TCRdb to between 2020 and 2021). Context from the whole study: Samples covering the acute and convalescent phases of COVID-19 were provided by collaborators in the United States, Italy and Spain. The samples were drawn from the first 160 participants of the ongoing ImmuneRACE study and from 1,254 subjects provided by 6 global collaborators. The repertoires were released in a freely available public database meant as a resource for research on the immune response to SARS-CoV-2. Subjects who had been exposed to COVID-19, were actively infected with it, or had recovered from it provided the deeply sampled blood TCRbeta repertoires that made up the dataset. A de-identified subject ID, COVID-19 status, age in years and sex were almost always included in the sample metadata. Where available, HLA class I and class II types were obtained from metadata supplied by the sample provider rather than from assay-based typing. The material from the prospective study consisted of cDNA or gDNA derived from T cells, B-cell-depleted T cells, or PBMCs. Here is what the overall study found, with its caveats: The quantity of clinical and demographic metadata differed by source and by participant and was supplied without curation.

Sequencing was done on a sample of peripheral blood. The rearrangement combines TRBV6-8 with TRBJ1-4; TRBD1 is a possible D gene, resting on 6 matching bases. The origin of this receptor is a woman aged 25 to 45 who had recovered from COVID-19. The CDR3 region reads CASSQNDRTLREKLFF. The DNA sequence is TGTGCCAGCAGCCAAAACGACAGGACCTTAAGGGAAAAACTGTTTTTT.